These T cell receptor beta chains were read from a single sample in a study of blood T cell repertoires in COVID-19. The table came from immunoSEQ multiplex PCR; TCRdb's copy has only in-frame clones and leaves some out. The sample holds around 130,000 clones, roughly four fifths seen once. The specimen was peripheral blood. The receptor set was obtained from a woman aged 60-75 years with acute or convalescent COVID-19. CDR3s include the opening cysteine and the closing phenylalanine or tryptophan. Each record gives: CDR3 protein, CDR3 DNA, V gene, J gene, D gene, clone size. A D gene is named only where the DNA matches it firmly. The size of a clone is reported for some rows only, either as once, few or many, or as a class for expanded clones.

CASSVQATGPSGNTIYF	TGTGCCAGCAGCGTACAAGCGACAGGCCCCTCTGGAAACACCATATATTTT	TRBV9	TRBJ1-3	.	.
CASSLRTRGGYTF	TGTGCCAGCAGTTTACGCACGAGGGGGGGCTACACCTTC	TRBV12-3/TRBV12-4	TRBJ1-2	.	.
CASSLDRRWTGELFF	TGTGCCAGCAGTTTGGATCGGCGGTGGACCGGGGAGCTGTTTTTT	TRBV27	TRBJ2-2	.	.
CATSDNQGARETQYF	TGTGCCACCAGTGATAACCAGGGGGCTCGGGAGACCCAGTACTTC	TRBV24-1	TRBJ2-5	TRBD1	.
CASSFIGGSNGYTF	TGTGCCAGCAGCTTCATCGGGGGATCGAATGGCTACACCTTC	TRBV5-4	TRBJ1-2	.	few
CASSYLDGELFF	TGTGCCAGCAGTTACTTAGACGGGGAGCTGTTTTTT	TRBV6-2/TRBV6-3	TRBJ2-2	.	.
CAWRGQGENGYTF	TGTGCCTGGAGGGGACAGGGGGAAAATGGCTACACCTTC	TRBV30	TRBJ1-2	TRBD1	.
CASSLELGGNEQFF	TGTGCCAGCAGCTTGGAACTAGGTGGTAATGAGCAGTTCTTC	TRBV5-6	TRBJ2-1	.	.
CASSATLTGTGANVLTF	TGCGCCAGCAGCGCGACCCTCACAGGGACTGGGGCCAACGTCCTGACTTTC	TRBV5-1	TRBJ2-6	.	.
CASSPAGRADTQYF	TGTGCCAGCTCACCCGCAGGGAGGGCAGATACGCAGTATTTT	TRBV18	TRBJ2-3	TRBD2	.
CASSRDTPAPLHF	TGTGCCAGCAGCCGGGACACCCCTGCACCCCTCCACTTT	TRBV12-3/TRBV12-4	TRBJ1-6	.	.
CASKQGFGEDSPLHF	TGTGCCAGTAAACAGGGATTTGGCGAGGATTCACCCCTCCACTTT	TRBV6-5	TRBJ1-6	.	.
CASSPGGDGYTF	TGTGCCAGCAGTCCAGGGGGCGATGGCTACACCTTC	TRBV2	TRBJ1-2	TRBD1	.
CASSPSGEETQYF	TGCGCCAGCAGCCCGAGCGGGGAAGAGACCCAGTACTTC	TRBV5-1	TRBJ2-5	TRBD2	.
CASSPLRGTGVETQYF	TGTGCCAGCAGCCCACTCCGGGGGACAGGGGTGGAGACCCAGTACTTC	TRBV11-2	TRBJ2-5	TRBD1	.
CASSLSGEAEAFF	TGTGCCAGCAGTTTATCGGGGGAGGCTGAAGCTTTCTTT	TRBV27	TRBJ1-1	.	.
CASSLQGGYGYTF	TGTGCCAGCAGTTTACAGGGGGGCTATGGCTACACCTTC	TRBV28	TRBJ1-2	TRBD1	.
CASSPKTGMENYEQYF	TGTGCCAGCTCACCTAAAACAGGGATGGAGAATTACGAGCAGTACTTC	TRBV18	TRBJ2-7	.	.
CASSLVAGGTGELFF	TGTGCCAGCAGCTTGGTGGCAGGGGGCACCGGGGAGCTGTTTTTT	TRBV5-6	TRBJ2-2	TRBD1	.
CATSDIGSGANVLTF	TGTGCCACCAGTGATATCGGCTCTGGGGCCAACGTCCTGACTTTC	TRBV24-1	TRBJ2-6	.	.
CATSAVDSTDTQYF	TGCGCCACCTCTGCAGTTGATAGCACAGATACGCAGTATTTT	TRBV5-1	TRBJ2-3	.	.
CASSMERITEAFF	TGTGCCAGCAGTATGGAGAGGATCACTGAAGCTTTCTTT	TRBV6-6	TRBJ1-1	.	few